This T cell receptor beta chain was identified in a study of control samples from healthy donors and cancer patients. CDR1 is SGHKS, CDR2 YYEKEE, per germline (reference sequence). V lost 0 bases and J lost 8, with 21 bases in between. CDR3 size: 18 residues. Here immunoSEQ multiplex PCR was the method, and the copy in TCRdb shows in-frame clones only, minus some. This table has 25,000 to 35,000 clones, approximately 87% appearing once. This clonotype was sampled from a middle-aged woman with lung cancer. Sequencing was carried out using PBMCs. The chain couples TRBV5-5 to TRBJ1-6; possibly TRBD1 for D (5 bases). CDR3 DNA: TGTGCCAGCAGCTTGGGGCCCCTGGTAGGGGAGTTTCATTCACCCCTCCACTTT. Amino acids: CASSLGPLVGEFHSPLHF. The entire variable domain, with the rest obtained from reference TRBV5-5 and TRBJ1-6, is as follows: DAGVTQSPTHLIKTRGQQVTLRCSPISGHKSVSWYQQVLGQGPQFIFQYYEKEERGRGNFPDRFSARQFPNYSSELNVNALLLGDSALYLCASSLGPLVGEFHSPLHFGNGTRLTVT.